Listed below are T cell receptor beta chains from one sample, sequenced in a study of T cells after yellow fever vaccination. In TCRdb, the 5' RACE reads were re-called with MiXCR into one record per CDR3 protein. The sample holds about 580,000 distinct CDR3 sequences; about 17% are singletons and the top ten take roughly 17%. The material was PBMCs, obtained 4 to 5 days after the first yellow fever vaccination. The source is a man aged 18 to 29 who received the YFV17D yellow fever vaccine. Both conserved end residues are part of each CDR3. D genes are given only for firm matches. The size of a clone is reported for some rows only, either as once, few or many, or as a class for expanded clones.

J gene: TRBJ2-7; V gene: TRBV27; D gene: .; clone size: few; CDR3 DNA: TGTGCCAGCAGTTACCCCGGGATCCACGAGCAGTACTTC; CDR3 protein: CASSYPGIHEQYF
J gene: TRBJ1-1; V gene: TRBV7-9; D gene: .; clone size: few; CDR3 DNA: TGTGCCAGCAGTCTCTCCGAAGCTTTCTTT; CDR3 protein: CASSLSEAFF
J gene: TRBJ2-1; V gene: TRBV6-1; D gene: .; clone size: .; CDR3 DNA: TGTGCCAGCAGTGAGAATAGCGGAAACAATGAGCAGTTCTTC; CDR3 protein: CASSENSGNNEQFF
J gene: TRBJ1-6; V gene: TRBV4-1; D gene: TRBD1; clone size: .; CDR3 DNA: TGCGCCAGCAGCCAAGACACAGGGGATAATTCACCCCTCCACTTT; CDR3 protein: CASSQDTGDNSPLHF
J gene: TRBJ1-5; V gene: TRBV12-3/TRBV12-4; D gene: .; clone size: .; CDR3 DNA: TGTGCCAGCAGTTTACTAGGGGACCAAACTCAGCCCCAGCATTTT; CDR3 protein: CASSLLGDQTQPQHF
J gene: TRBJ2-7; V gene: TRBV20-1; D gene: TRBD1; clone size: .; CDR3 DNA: TGCAGTGCTAGGGACAGGGGAGCCTACGAGCAGTACTTC; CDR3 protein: CSARDRGAYEQYF
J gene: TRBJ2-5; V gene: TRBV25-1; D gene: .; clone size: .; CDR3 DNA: TGTGCCAGCAGTGGAATCCAAGAGACCCAGTACTTC; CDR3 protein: CASSGIQETQYF
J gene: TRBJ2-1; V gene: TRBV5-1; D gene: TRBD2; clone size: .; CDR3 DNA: TGCGCCAGCAGCTTTGGGACTAGCGTGAACAATGAGCAGTTCTTC; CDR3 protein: CASSFGTSVNNEQFF
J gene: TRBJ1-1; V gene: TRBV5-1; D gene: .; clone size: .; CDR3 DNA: TGCGCCAGCACCCGGTTGGGGGGCCCAATAGGAGCTTTCTTT; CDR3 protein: CASTRLGGPIGAFF
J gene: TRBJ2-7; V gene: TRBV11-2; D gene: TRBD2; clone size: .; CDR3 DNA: TGTGCCAGCAGCCCCCGACTAGCGGGGACCTACGAGCAGTACTTC; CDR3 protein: CASSPRLAGTYEQYF
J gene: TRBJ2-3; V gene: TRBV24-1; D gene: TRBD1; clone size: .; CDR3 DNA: TGTGCCACCAGTTTAACAGGGGGAGGAGATACGCAGTATTTT; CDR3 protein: CATSLTGGGDTQYF
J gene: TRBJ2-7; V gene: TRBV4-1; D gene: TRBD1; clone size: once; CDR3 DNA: TGCGCCAGCAGCCCATTCCTGGGACAGCCAAACTACGAGCAGTACTTC; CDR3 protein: CASSPFLGQPNYEQYF
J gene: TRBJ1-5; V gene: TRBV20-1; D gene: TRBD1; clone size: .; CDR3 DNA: TGCAGTGCTGTACAGGGGGCGCAGGCCAATCAGCCCCAGCATTTT; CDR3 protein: CSAVQGAQANQPQHF
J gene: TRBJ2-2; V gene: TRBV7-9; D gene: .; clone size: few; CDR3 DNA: TGTGCCAGCAGCTTAGGGACCGTTGCGGCCGGGGAGCTGTTTTTT; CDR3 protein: CASSLGTVAAGELFF
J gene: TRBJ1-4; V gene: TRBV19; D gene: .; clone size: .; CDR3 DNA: TGTGCCAGTACCTCTGAGCGCACTAATGAAAAACTGTTTTTT; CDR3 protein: CASTSERTNEKLFF
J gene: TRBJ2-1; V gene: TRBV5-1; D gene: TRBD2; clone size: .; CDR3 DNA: TGCGCCAGCAGCTCGCGACTAGCGGGGAACAATGAGCAGTTCTTC; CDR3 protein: CASSSRLAGNNEQFF
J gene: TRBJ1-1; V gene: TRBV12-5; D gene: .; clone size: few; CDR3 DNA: TGTGCTAGTGGTTTGACCACCCGTACTGAAGCTTTCTTT; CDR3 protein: CASGLTTRTEAFF
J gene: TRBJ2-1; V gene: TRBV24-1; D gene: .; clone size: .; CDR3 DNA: TGTGCCACCAGTGATTTCAACGCGGGGACAGCCTTGTGGGGTGAGCAGTTCTTC; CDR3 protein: CATSDFNAGTALWGEQFF
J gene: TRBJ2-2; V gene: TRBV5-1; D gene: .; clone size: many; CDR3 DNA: TGCGCCAGCGAAAACGGCCATTTGGGCACCGGGGAGCTGTTTTTT; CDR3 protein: CASENGHLGTGELFF
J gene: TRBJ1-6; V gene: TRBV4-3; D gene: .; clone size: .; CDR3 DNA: TGCGCCAGCAGCCTAGCTGGTGACAGTGGAGGGGTGAATTCACCCCTCCACTTT; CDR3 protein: CASSLAGDSGGVNSPLHF
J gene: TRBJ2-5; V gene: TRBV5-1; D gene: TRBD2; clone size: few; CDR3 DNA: TGCGCCAGCACTCAAACGGGACTAGCGCTAGAGACCCAGTACTTC; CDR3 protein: CASTQTGLALETQYF
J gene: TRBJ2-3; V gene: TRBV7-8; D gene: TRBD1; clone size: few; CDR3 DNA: TGTGCCAGCAGCTTAGGATACAGGGGGCGCAGCACAGATACGCAGTATTTT; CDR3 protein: CASSLGYRGRSTDTQYF
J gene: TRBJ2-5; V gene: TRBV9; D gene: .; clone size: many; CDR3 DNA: TGTGCCAGCAGCGTAGACCACAGGGATACCCAGTACTTC; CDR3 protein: CASSVDHRDTQYF
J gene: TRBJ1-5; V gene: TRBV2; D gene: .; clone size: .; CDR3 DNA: TGTACCAGCAGTGAGAGTAACAGCAATCAGCCCCAGCATTTT; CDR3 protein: CTSSESNSNQPQHF
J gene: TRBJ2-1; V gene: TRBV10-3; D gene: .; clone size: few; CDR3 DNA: TGTGCCATCAGTGAGGCCCTCGGGTCACACAATGAGCAGTTCTTC; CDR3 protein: CAISEALGSHNEQFF
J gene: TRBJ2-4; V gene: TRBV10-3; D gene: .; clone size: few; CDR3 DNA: TGTGCCATCAGTGATACAGCGCTAGCCAAAAACATTCAGTACTTC; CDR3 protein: CAISDTALAKNIQYF
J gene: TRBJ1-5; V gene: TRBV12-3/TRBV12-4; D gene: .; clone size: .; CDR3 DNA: TGTGCCAGCAGTATGGAGGGAGTACTCGGTCAGCCCCAGCATTTT; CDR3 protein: CASSMEGVLGQPQHF
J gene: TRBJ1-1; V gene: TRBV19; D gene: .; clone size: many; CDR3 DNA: TGTGCCAGCTCGGGGCCGAACACTGAAGCTTTCTTT; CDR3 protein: CASSGPNTEAFF